Here is one T cell receptor (beta chain) with its context. This clone was counted a few times. The target of this receptor is not known. There are no base qualities to consult, and no much larger clone falls within one base. Each donor gave one peripheral blood draw, averaging around 0.11 L, which was collected into heparinised tubes. A BD FACSAria II and a panel including CD45RO, CCR7, CD25, CD127, CD95 and CD27 were used to sort naive, central memory, regulatory and stem cell-like memory CD4+ T cells. A purity above 95% was achieved for all sorted populations. PBMCs were separated immediately by Lymphoprep density gradient centrifugation and were stained directly, without being cultured. Samples were stained and sorted in pairs, with one healthy donor and one patient per experiment, so that batch effects were minimized. The entire amount of isolated RNA was reverse transcribed using the High Capacity cDNA Reverse Transcription Kit, so the sequenced TCRB transcripts were expressed ones. Deep immunoSEQ sequencing was applied to naive, central memory and regulatory T cell samples, giving an average of about 3.6 million total reads per sample. Sorted cells were lysed in RLT buffer, and RNA was extracted using DNase-treated RNeasy Micro or Mini kits according to cell number. To prevent cross-contamination, each cell subset was processed individually, whereas patient and healthy donor samples were processed jointly. Using the immunoSEQ multiplex PCR, TCRB sequences were amplified from cDNA into 87-bp fragments spanning the CDR3 region. Sequencing of the amplicons was performed on the Illumina HiSeq platform. The paper's processing steps were these. PCR bias was computationally corrected using synthetic template baselines, reads within Hamming distance 2 were collapsed, and singletons that could not be merged were discarded. Reads were aligned to IMGT to assign V, D and J genes, CDR3 length, and insertions or deletions at six rearrangement sites. Within each subset, clonotype counts were normalized to sorted cell number, and only after that were true diversity and Gini coefficients computed with the tcR R package. Repertoire sharing was quantified using the overlap coefficient calculated on TCRB nucleotide sequences. As a proxy for the pre-selection repertoire, out-of-frame TCRB sequences from naive cells were analyzed. As stored in TCRdb, this immuneACCESS dataset retains in-frame rearrangements with V and J assigned. A fraction of the clones does not appear; measured against another copy, unresolved V genes explain less than half of the discrepancy, and the remainder lacks a known reason. The V and J calls and clone size are taken from that table; D and trimming were inferred from the DNA. Counted in this sample were under 450,000 clones; approximately 15% of them appeared once. In total, the top ten clones hold less than 0.04% of the sample.

The source of the sample is a study of beta chain features in type 1 diabetes (dated by TCRdb to 2017 to 2018). About the study as a whole: Mean age, gender distribution, total cell number and subset yield did not differ between patients and healthy donors. Across all samples, around 100 million sorted cells were examined, and cell number per subset correlated strongly with RNA yield. In the study, TCRB repertoires of sorted circulating CD4+ T cell subsets from recently diagnosed type 1 diabetes patients were compared with those of matched healthy donors. Regulatory and stem cell-like memory subsets were isolated from only 8 patients and about eight healthy donors, whereas naive and central memory subsets came from all 30 or so donors. The paper's findings and limits, for the study overall: Patients with type 1 diabetes made fewer insertions and deleted more nucleotides at VDJ recombination sites, implying thymic rearrangement abnormalities. Type 1 diabetes patients showed a moderate but significant shortening of TCRB CDR3 length in all four CD4+ subsets. Because cDNA was sequenced instead of genomic DNA, activated cells with high expression could be over-represented, although the groups did not differ in activation or CD3 levels. Only small numbers of individuals were included in the HLA sub-analyses, which left unresolved whether HLA type had any influence on TCRB rearrangement. Shorter templates might be favored by PCR, yet because patient and control samples were amplified and corrected together, any such skew would affect both groups equally. Naive, central memory and regulatory TCRB repertoires appeared more similar among patients than among healthy donors.

Trimming takes 3 bases from V and 5 bases from J, and the germline ends sit 15 bases apart. Its CDR3 holds 15 amino acids, cysteine through phenylalanine. Of the read, only the CDR3 DNA is kept; its 45 bases are in frame from base 1. From the germline V gene, CDR1 is SGHTA and CDR2 is FQGNSA. This sequence was found in a man younger than 45 in good health. The sequence is built from TRBV7-2 and TRBJ2-3; possibly the D gene is TRBD2, per 7 matching bases. The specimen sequenced was naive CD4+ T cells from blood. Taken with the paper, the label for cell subset or site translates to: true naive CD4+ T cells. The CDR3 here reads CASSFVGGHRDTQYF. The DNA sequence is as follows: TGTGCCAGCAGCTTTGTCGGGGGGCATAGAGATACGCAGTATTTT.